The 26 T cell receptor beta chains presented below share a single source sample, sequenced in a study of tumor-infiltrating lymphocytes in primary liver carcinoma. From roughly 0.5 ug total RNA, TCR beta cDNA was generated with a primer in the constant region. Three-round nested multiplex PCR performed with slightly modified ARM-PCR produced the TCR beta libraries. TRBV1-TRBV30 forward and Cbeta reverse primers drove the first two roughly 10-cycle rounds. TCRdb analysed the multiplex PCR reads with MiXCR anew, one entry per CDR3 protein. Seen here are under 110,000 distinct CDR3 sequences, approximately 70% observed once, and the top ten hold about 12%. It was from 20-30 mg of unsorted bulk tissue that RNA and DNA were co-extracted. The sequenced sample consisted of liver tumor tissue from sampling region 2. The sample's subset: tumor region T2, inferior pole. The source of these receptors is an older woman with primary liver carcinoma and hepatitis B virus infection.

This chain links TRBV11-2 with TRBJ2-7; D might be TRBD2 (5 bases). The germline V and J ends were trimmed by 3 bases and 2 bases, with 11 bases remaining between them. The CDR3 length is 14 residues. Germline assignment: CDR1 SGHAT and CDR2 FQNNGV. CDR3 sequence: CASSFNRGTYEQYF. DNA of the CDR3: TGTGCCAGCAGCTTTAATCGGGGAACCTACGAGCAGTACTTC. Together with reference TRBV11-2 and TRBJ2-7, the CDR3 gives the full variable domain: EAGVAQSPRYKIIEKRQSVAFWCNPISGHATLYWYQQILGQGPKLLIQFQNNGVVDDSQLPKDRFSAERLKGVDSTLKIQPAKLEDSAVYLCASSFNRGTYEQYFGPGTRLTVT.

This rearrangement joins TRBV6-5 to TRBJ2-7; no clear D gene. The V end lost 3 bases, the J end lost 3 bases, and 9 bases lay between the germline ends. The CDR3 extends over 13 amino acids. CDR1 MNHEY and CDR2 SVGAGI come from the germline V gene. CDR3 sequence (DNA): TGTGCCAGCAGTTATAGGCTGAGCTACGAGCAGTACTTC. This sequence encodes CASSYRLSYEQYF.

This clonotype has a count of ten or more. The V gene is TRBV5-4, the J gene TRBJ2-1, with D perhaps matching TRBD1 or TRBD2 (7 bases each). In germline, CDR1 is SGHNT, CDR2 YYREEE (reference sequence). This CDR3 spans 15 amino acids. V was trimmed by 4 bases and J by 4 bases, leaving 15 bases between them. Here the CDR3 reads CASSAGTAGYNEQFF. The CDR3 bases are TGTGCCAGCAGCGCCGGGACAGCGGGGTACAATGAGCAGTTCTTC.

This clonotype has a count of ten or more. The V gene is TRBV6-1, the J gene TRBJ2-3, with 7 bases identical to TRBD1. With 5 bases clipped from V and 5 bases from J, the junction kept 7 bases outside the gene matches. Germline V lookup: CDR1 MNHNS, CDR2 SASEGT. The CDR3 extends over 14 amino acids. CDR3 coding DNA: TGTGCCAGCAGTTTCGGACAGGAAGGAGATACGCAGTATTTT. Translated, it gives CASSFGQEGDTQYF.

For this clonotype: This could be a read error, since a much larger clone is one nucleotide away. The chain employs TRBV29-1 and TRBJ2-5; D tentatively fits TRBD1 or TRBD2 (5 bases each). CDR3 size: 16 residues. Germline V gene data show CDR1 as SQVTM and CDR2 as ANQGSEA. The chain's CDR3 is CSVNNPRSGHRETHYF. CDR3 sequence (DNA): TGCAGCGTCAATAATCCGAGGAGCGGACATCGAGAGACCCACTACTTC.

This clonotype has only a few counts. This clone may be a read error of a much larger clone one base away. The chain links TRBV4-1 to TRBJ1-5, with no clear D. Germline-derived CDR1 and CDR2 are MGHRA and YSYEKL. Trimming removed 8 bases from V and 1 base from J, with 12 bases in between. There are 14 residues in the CDR3. This CDR3 is CASDDGVSNQPQHF. CDR3 nucleotide sequence: TGCGCCAGCGACGATGGAGTAAGCAATCAGCCCCAGCATTTT.

Remarks on this clonotype: Relative to the germline gene, one junction end is altered; a read error may explain this. The J gene is TRBJ1-2, the V gene TRBV29-1; 7 nucleotides agree with TRBD1. The CDR3 runs 13 residues. In germline, CDR1 is SQVTM, CDR2 ANQGSEA. CDR3 bases: TGTAGCGTTGATAGAGGGGGCGAAAGAGGCTACACCTTC. Translation gives CSVDRGGERGYTF.

Points on this clonotype: Relative to the germline gene, one junction end is altered; a read error may explain this. The CDR3 nucleotides are TGTACCAGCAGCTGGACTAGCGGGGCAAAGCAGCTCTTC. Its protein is CTSSWTSGAKQLF. The rearrangement uses TRBV11-2 and TRBJ2-1; 12 bases are a match to TRBD2. The CDR3 totals 13 residues. The germline CDR1 and CDR2 sequences are SGHAT and FQNNGV.

This clonotype appeared a single time. V gene TRBV12-3 or TRBV12-4 combines with J gene TRBJ1-6; D remains ambiguous. This CDR3 contains 16 residues. The V end lost 6 bases, the J end lost 7 bases, and 19 bases lay between the germline ends. DNA for the CDR3: TGTGCCAGCAGCACCCGGTTAGGAACATGGAATTCACCCCTCCACTTT. It translates to CASSTRLGTWNSPLHF.

This clonotype has a single count. At one end, the junction sequence differs from germline, possibly due to a read error. The chain combines TRBV12-3 or TRBV12-4 with TRBJ1-2; 7 bases map to TRBD1. CDR3 length equals 14 residues. CDR3 region: CASSLDGQDYGYTF. The CDR3 region has the DNA TGTGCCAGCAGTTTAGATGGACAGGACTATGGTTACACCTTC.

This clonotype was recorded once. One end of the junction fails to match germline, which may point to a read error. The chain has TRBV4-1 and TRBJ1-5; D is unclear. This CDR3 is built from 13 residues. Per germline, CDR1 MGHRA and CDR2 YSYEKL. CDR3 sequence reads: CASSQGSGHPQHF. CDR3 nucleotides: TGCGCTAGCAGCCAAGGGTCGGGTCACCCCCAGCATTTT.

V gene TRBV12-5 combines with J gene TRBJ2-1; perhaps TRBD2 as D (6 bases). Germline-derived CDR1 and CDR2 are LGHNT and FRNRAP. Trimming removed 10 bases at V and 6 bases at J, with 16 bases between. The CDR3 length is 13 residues. The DNA for the CDR3 is TGTGCTAATGGCCGAGGGACTTCCAATGAGCAGTTCTTC. It encodes CANGRGTSNEQFF.

As regards this clonotype: Germline and junction disagree at one end, which may indicate a read error. The chain is built from TRBV12-3 or TRBV12-4 and TRBJ1-5, with a possible D match to TRBD1 (5 bases). The CDR3 is 12 amino acids. CDR3: CVSSWGVKPQHF. The CDR3, as DNA: TGTGTCAGCAGTTGGGGGGTTAAGCCCCAGCATTTT.

This clonotype has only one observation. Germline and junction disagree at one end, which may indicate a read error. This sequence joins TRBV6-5 and TRBJ2-7; D not certain. The CDR3 has 14 residues. Germline CDR1 and CDR2: MNHEY and SVGAGI. The CDR3 nucleotides read TGTGCCAGCAATTACGTCCGTAACTCCTATGAGCAGTACTTC. Translated, it gives CASNYVRNSYEQYF.

As to this clonotype: The conserved phenylalanine or tryptophan normally closing the CDR3 is absent here, so this likely arose from a read error. The chain links TRBV11-2 to TRBJ2-1, with D possibly matching TRBD2 (6 bases). This CDR3 spans 15 amino acids. Per germline, CDR1 SGHAT and CDR2 FQNNGV. The CDR3 region is CTSSLEGGEDNEQFL. DNA of the CDR3: TGTACCAGCAGCTTAGAGGGTGGGGAGGACAATGAGCAGTTCTTA.

The genes are TRBV5-1 and TRBJ2-7, with 13 bases fitting TRBD2. Germline lookup yields CDR1 SGHRS and CDR2 YFSETQ. With V trimmed by 3 bases and J by 5 bases, 5 bases remained unmatched. The CDR3 length is 15 residues. The CDR3 nucleotides are TGCGCCAGCAGCTCAGGACTAGCGGGAGTTAACGAGCAGTACTTC. Its translation is CASSSGLAGVNEQYF.

On this clonotype: A much larger clone differs from this one at a single base, so this may be a read error. The rearrangement joins TRBV18 to TRBJ1-5; TRBD1 aligns across 7 bases. With 2 bases clipped from V and 7 bases from J, the junction kept 11 bases outside the gene matches. This CDR3 region has 16 residues. Germline values: CDR1 KGHSH, CDR2 LQKENI. For the CDR3, the DNA is TGTGCCAGCTCACCATCCATTACAGGGGCCGGACAGCCCCAGCATTTT. It yields the protein CASSPSITGAGQPQHF.

This clonotype was recorded many times. The chain is built from TRBV6-1 and TRBJ1-1; D call uncertain. The CDR3 runs to 12 residues. Germline loops: CDR1 MNHNS, CDR2 SASEGT. V was cut by 6 bases and J by 2 bases, with 7 bases left in between. The CDR3 sequence is CASSYDNTEAFF. CDR3 bases: TGTGCCAGCAGCTACGACAACACTGAAGCTTTCTTT.

Concerning this clonotype itself: This may be a read error, as it is one base from a much larger clone. V is TRBV5-1 and J is TRBJ1-2; a weak D match, TRBD1 (5 bases). The length of the CDR3 is 15 residues. Per germline, CDR1 SGHRS and CDR2 YFSETQ. CDR3 sequence: CASSLEGGVNYGYAF. The CDR3 bases are TGCGCCAGCAGCCTCGAGGGAGGGGTTAACTATGGCTACGCCTTC.

V gene TRBV29-1 combines with J gene TRBJ2-1; the match to TRBD1 covers 9 bases. The CDR3 is 12 residues long. The germline gives CDR1 SQVTM, CDR2 ANQGSEA. CDR3 nucleotide sequence: TGCGGCGCTGGGGGACAGGGAAATGAGCAGTTCTTC. Its translation is CGAGGQGNEQFF.

On this clonotype itself: At one of its ends the junction is not consistent with the germline gene, which may arise from a read error. This rearrangement joins TRBV30 to TRBJ1-6, with D unresolved. Germline CDR1 is GTSNPN and CDR2 is SVGIG (reference sequence). The CDR3 totals 15 residues. The CDR3 spells CARSRRQRNNSPLHF. The DNA of the CDR3 is TGTGCCCGGAGTCGAAGACAACGTAATAATTCACCCCTCCACTTT.

Sample share makes this clonotype medium-sized. The rearrangement joins TRBV29-1 to TRBJ1-4; 11 nucleotides agree with TRBD1. Germline V CDR1 and CDR2: SQVTM, ANQGSEA. The CDR3 is 13 residues long. J gave up 6 bases and V 4 bases, and 1 base lay outside the gene matches. The CDR3 nucleotides are TGCAGCGTTGGGACAGGGGGCGATGAAAAACTGTTTTTT. It is translated as CSVGTGGDEKLFF.

This clonotype occurred once. The chain joins TRBV11-1 to TRBJ1-2; D remains unclear. Germline CDR1 reads SGHAT; CDR2 reads FQDESV (reference sequence). CDR3 length: 13 amino acids. Trimming pared 11 bases from V and 4 bases from J, leaving 17 bases between. In nucleotides, the CDR3 is TGTGCCGGCACCGACCGGGCCGCCTATGGCTACACCTTC. Encoded protein: CAGTDRAAYGYTF.

This clonotype is judged medium-sized. The rearrangement joins TRBV11-1 to TRBJ2-2; 13 nucleotides match TRBD2. CDR3 length equals 15 residues. V shed 3 bases and J 7 bases; nucleotides not matched to a gene: 2. Germline-derived CDR1 and CDR2 are SGHAT and FQDESV (reference sequence). CDR3 sequence reads: CASSLGLAGLGELFF. The DNA for the CDR3 is TGTGCCAGCAGCTTGGGACTAGCGGGGCTCGGGGAGCTGTTTTTT.

The chain carries TRBV20-1 and TRBJ2-1; 8 nucleotides match TRBD2. Per the germline V gene, CDR1 is DFQATT and CDR2 is SNEGSKA (reference sequence). V gave up 6 bases and J gave up 5 bases; unmatched junction bases: 12. This CDR3 contains 15 residues. This CDR3 is CSAPRYSGNDNEQFF. The DNA of the CDR3 is TGCAGTGCCCCCCGATATAGCGGGAATGACAATGAGCAGTTCTTC.

At least ten counts were recorded for this clonotype. V usage is TRBV29-1 and J usage is TRBJ1-1, with D unclear. The CDR3 is 11 amino acids. Trimming removed 7 bases at V and 3 bases at J, with 9 bases between. Germline CDR1 and CDR2: SQVTM and ANQGSEA. CDR3 bases: TGCAGCGGCTTTATTGACACTGAAGCTTTCTTT. It specifies CSGFIDTEAFF. The full variable domain, its missing parts supplied by reference TRBV29-1 and TRBJ1-1, is SAVISQKPSRDICQRGTSLTIQCQVDSQVTMMFWYRQQPGQSLTLIATANQGSEATYESGFVIDKFPISRPNLTFSTLTVSNMSPEDSSIYLCSGFIDTEAFFGQGTRLTVV.